This T cell receptor beta chain was observed in a study of CXCR3-negative and CXCR3-positive naive CD8 T cells. Study summary: Approximately 130 million TRB reads in total, about 1.5 +/- 0.3 million per library. Study conclusions and caveats: Researchers report that CXCR3-positive naive cells carry more hydrophobic TRB CDR3s than CXCR3-negative naive cells.

Germline CDR1 and CDR2: MGHDK and SYGVNS. The CDR3 sequence is 13 residues long. CD45RO-CCR7+CD27+CD95- expression identified naive CD8+ T cells. A word on this clonotype: Its target is not known.

The authors prepared UMI-labeled TRB cDNA libraries by 5' RACE. Reprocessing the 5' RACE reads, TCRdb reports a single entry for every CDR3 protein and omits DNA. The table for this sample gives roughly 86,000 distinct CDR3 sequences. This receptor was obtained from a human donor in good health. Some clones in this sample may be carry-over from other donors' samples. Input material: naive CXCR3- CD8+ T cells from blood. Indicated subset: CD45RO-CCR7+CD27+CD95- naive CD8+ T cells lacking CXCR3 (TNR3-). The chain carries TRBV25-1 and TRBJ2-1; TCRdb's D gene call, TRBD2, goes unchecked for lack of DNA. The CDR3 protein is CASGLAGANEQFF.